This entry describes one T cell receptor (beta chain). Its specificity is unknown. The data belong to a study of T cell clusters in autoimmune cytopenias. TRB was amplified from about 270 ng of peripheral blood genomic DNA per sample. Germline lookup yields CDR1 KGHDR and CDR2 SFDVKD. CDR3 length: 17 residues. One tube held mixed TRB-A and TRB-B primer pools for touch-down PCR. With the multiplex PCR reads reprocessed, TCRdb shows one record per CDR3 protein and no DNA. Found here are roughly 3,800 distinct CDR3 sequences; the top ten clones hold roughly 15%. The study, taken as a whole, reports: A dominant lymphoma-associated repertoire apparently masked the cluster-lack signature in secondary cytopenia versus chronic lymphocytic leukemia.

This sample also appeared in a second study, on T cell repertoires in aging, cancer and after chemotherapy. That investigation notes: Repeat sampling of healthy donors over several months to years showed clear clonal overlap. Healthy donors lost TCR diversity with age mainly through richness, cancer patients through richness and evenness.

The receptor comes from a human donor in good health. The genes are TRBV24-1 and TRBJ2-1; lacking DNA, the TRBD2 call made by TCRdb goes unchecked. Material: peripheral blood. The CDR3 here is CATSDGGLAGAYNEQFF.